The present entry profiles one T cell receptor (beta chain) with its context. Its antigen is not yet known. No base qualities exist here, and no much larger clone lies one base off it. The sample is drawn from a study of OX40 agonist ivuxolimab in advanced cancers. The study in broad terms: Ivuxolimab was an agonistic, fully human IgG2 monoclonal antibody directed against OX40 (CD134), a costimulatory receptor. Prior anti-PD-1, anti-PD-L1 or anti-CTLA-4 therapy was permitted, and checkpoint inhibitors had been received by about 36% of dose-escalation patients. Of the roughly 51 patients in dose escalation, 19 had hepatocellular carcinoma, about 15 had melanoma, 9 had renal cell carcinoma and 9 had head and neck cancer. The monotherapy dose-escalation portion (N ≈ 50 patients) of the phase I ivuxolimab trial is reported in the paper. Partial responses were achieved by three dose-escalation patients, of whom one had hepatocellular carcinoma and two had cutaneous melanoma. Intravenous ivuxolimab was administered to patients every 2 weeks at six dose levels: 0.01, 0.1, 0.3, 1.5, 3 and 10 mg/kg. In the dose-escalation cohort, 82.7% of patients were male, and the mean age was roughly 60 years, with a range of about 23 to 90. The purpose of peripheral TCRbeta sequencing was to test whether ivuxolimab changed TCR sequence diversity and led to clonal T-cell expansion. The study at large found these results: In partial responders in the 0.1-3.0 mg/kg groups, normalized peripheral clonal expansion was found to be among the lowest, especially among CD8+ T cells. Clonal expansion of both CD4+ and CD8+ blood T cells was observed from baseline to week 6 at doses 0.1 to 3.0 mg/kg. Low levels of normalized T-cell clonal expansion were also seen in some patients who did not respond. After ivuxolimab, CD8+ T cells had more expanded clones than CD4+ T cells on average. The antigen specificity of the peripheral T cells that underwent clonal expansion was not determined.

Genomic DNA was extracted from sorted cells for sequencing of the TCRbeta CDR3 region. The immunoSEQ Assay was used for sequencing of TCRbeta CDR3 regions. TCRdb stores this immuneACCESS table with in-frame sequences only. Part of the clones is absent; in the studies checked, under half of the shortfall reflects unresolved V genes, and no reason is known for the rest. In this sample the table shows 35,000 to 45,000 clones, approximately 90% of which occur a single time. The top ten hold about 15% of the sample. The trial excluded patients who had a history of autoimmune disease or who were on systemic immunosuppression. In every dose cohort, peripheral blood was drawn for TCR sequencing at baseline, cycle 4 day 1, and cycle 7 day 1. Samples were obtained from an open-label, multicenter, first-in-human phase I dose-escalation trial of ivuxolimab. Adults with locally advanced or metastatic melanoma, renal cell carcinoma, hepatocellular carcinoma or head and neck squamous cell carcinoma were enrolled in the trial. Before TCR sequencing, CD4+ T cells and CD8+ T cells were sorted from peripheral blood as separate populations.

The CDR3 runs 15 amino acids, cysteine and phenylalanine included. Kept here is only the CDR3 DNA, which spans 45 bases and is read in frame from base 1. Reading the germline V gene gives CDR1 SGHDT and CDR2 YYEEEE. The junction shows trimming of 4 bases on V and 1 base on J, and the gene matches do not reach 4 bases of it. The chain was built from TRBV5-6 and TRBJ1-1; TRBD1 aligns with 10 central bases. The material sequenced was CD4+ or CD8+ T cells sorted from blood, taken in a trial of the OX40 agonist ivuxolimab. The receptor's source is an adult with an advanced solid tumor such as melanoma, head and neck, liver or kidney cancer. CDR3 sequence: CASSAGDRGNTEAFF. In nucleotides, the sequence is TGTGCCAGCAGCGCAGGGGACAGGGGGAACACTGAAGCTTTCTTT.